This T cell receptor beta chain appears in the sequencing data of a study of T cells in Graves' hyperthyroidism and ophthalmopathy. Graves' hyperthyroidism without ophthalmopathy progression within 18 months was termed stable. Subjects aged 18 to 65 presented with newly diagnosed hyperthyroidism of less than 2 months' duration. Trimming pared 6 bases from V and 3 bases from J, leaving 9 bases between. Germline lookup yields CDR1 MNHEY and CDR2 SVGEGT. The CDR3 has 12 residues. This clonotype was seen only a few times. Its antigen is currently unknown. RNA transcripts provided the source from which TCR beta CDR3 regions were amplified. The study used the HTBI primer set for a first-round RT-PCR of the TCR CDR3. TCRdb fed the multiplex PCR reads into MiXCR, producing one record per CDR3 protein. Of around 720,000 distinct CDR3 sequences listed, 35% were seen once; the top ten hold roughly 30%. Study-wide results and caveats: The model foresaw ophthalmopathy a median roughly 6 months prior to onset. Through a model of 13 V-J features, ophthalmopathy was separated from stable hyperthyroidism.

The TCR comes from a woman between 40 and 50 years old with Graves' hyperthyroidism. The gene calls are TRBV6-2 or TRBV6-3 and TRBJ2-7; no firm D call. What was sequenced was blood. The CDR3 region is CASRDADYEQYF. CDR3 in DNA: TGTGCCAGCAGGGACGCGGACTACGAGCAGTACTTC.